Below, 20 T cell receptor beta chains from the same sample are listed, as sequenced in a study of blood T cell repertoires in COVID-19. Only in-frame clones appear in the TCRdb table, and some are missing; sequencing was by immunoSEQ multiplex PCR. The profile shows 150,000 to 180,000 clones, roughly 85% of them singletons. Sequencing used peripheral blood. These receptors came from a woman in her sixties with COVID-19, enrolled during active disease.

The V and J genes are TRBV5-5 and TRBJ1-1; 10 bases agree with TRBD1. Losses at the gene ends were 6 bases for V and 0 bases for J; bases not matched to a gene: 11. In germline, CDR1 is SGHKS, CDR2 YYEKEE (reference sequence). The CDR3 is made up of 17 amino acids. As DNA, the CDR3 is TGTGCCAGCACCAACCCTCCAGGGACAGGGGTGAACACTGAAGCTTTCTTT. Protein sequence: CASTNPPGTGVNTEAFF. The full variable domain, in which reference TRBV5-5 and TRBJ1-1 provide the parts outside the CDR3, is DAGVTQSPTHLIKTRGQQVTLRCSPISGHKSVSWYQQVLGQGPQFIFQYYEKEERGRGNFPDRFSARQFPNYSSELNVNALLLGDSALYLCASTNPPGTGVNTEAFFGQGTRLTVV.

This chain connects TRBV6-6 to TRBJ1-6; unclear D gene. Trimming removed 7 bases at V and 6 bases at J, with 16 bases between. CDR3 length: 15 amino acids. Germline V gives CDR1 MNHNY, CDR2 SVGAGI (reference sequence). CDR3 DNA sequence: TGTGCCAGCACCGGAACAGCCCTCGGTAATTCACCCCTCCACTTT. Translated: CASTGTALGNSPLHF.

This sequence joins TRBV19 and TRBJ2-6; no clear D. The germline V gene encodes CDR1 LNHDA and CDR2 SQIVND (reference sequence). V was clipped by 7 bases and J by 3 bases, with 10 bases between them. The CDR3 is 14 amino acids. For the CDR3, the DNA is TGTGCCAGTAAGATTACAATTGGGGCCAACGTCCTGACTTTC. It codes for CASKITIGANVLTF.

This clone was counted a single time. V is TRBV27 and J is TRBJ2-4; possible D gene TRBD2, 6 bases. The CDR3 spans 12 residues. Deletions cut 6 bases from V and 6 bases from J, with 9 bases between. Germline V CDR1 and CDR2: MNHEY, SMNVEV (reference sequence). The CDR3 region is CASRGGGNIQYF. As DNA, the CDR3 is TGTGCCAGCAGGGGGGGAGGAAACATTCAGTACTTC.

J is TRBJ1-1 and V is TRBV2; no clear D gene. V dropped 1 base and J dropped 12 bases, with 12 bases sitting between them. The CDR3 consists of 12 residues. Looked up from germline, CDR1 is SNHLY and CDR2 is FYNNEI. The CDR3 loop is CASSEGDYGTFF. CDR3 nucleotide sequence: TGTGCCAGCAGTGAAGGCGACTACGGGACTTTCTTT.

The chain has TRBV3-1 (or the pseudogene TRBV3-2) and TRBJ1-1; D unclear. Deletions cut 4 bases from V and 11 bases from J, with 29 bases between. The CDR3 consists of 17 residues. CDR1 and CDR2 (germline): LGHDT, YNNKEL (reference sequence). CDR3: CASSPFQVLQKAGGAFF. DNA of the CDR3: TGTGCCAGCAGCCCGTTCCAGGTGTTACAAAAGGCGGGTGGGGCTTTCTTT.

V gene TRBV3-1 (or the pseudogene TRBV3-2) combines with J gene TRBJ2-7, with TRBD1 matching 10 bases. With 2 bases clipped from V and 6 bases from J, the junction kept 4 bases outside the gene matches. CDR3 length equals 14 residues. From germline, CDR1 is LGHDT and CDR2 YNNKEL (reference sequence). The CDR3, as DNA: TGTGCCAGCAGCCAAAGGGACAGGGGTGGCGAGCAGTACTTC. It codes for CASSQRDRGGEQYF.

V is TRBV5-1 and J is TRBJ2-5; 8 nucleotides line up with TRBD1. CDR3 length: 15 amino acids. Germline lookup yields CDR1 SGHRS and CDR2 YFSETQ. With V trimmed by 2 bases and J by 0 bases, 3 bases remained unmatched. The CDR3 DNA is TGCGCCAGCAGCTTTCAGGGGGCGTACCAAGAGACCCAGTACTTC. Protein sequence: CASSFQGAYQETQYF.

The chain has TRBV13 and TRBJ1-1; unclear D gene. The CDR3 has 14 residues. Trimming took 0 bases from V and 4 from J, leaving 9 bases between them. Germline CDR1 and CDR2: PRHDT and FYEKMQ (reference sequence). The chain's CDR3 is CASSLGAGSTEAFF. The CDR3, as DNA: TGTGCCAGCAGCTTAGGCGCAGGAAGCACTGAAGCTTTCTTT.

The chain joins TRBV14 to TRBJ1-6; D gene unclear. The germline gives CDR1 SGHDN, CDR2 FVKESK. Trimming stripped 4 bases from V and 8 bases from J, with 12 bases between. This CDR3 is 14 amino acids long. Here the CDR3 reads CASSLAAVDSPLHF. In DNA, the CDR3 is TGTGCCAGCAGCCTTGCAGCGGTAGATTCACCCCTCCACTTT.

The chain carries TRBV11-2 and TRBJ2-7, with TRBD2 matching over 9 bases. V gave up 5 bases and J gave up 3 bases; unmatched junction bases: 8. CDR1 is SGHAT, CDR2 FQNNGV, per germline. This CDR3 has 15 residues. Here the CDR3 DNA reads TGTGCCAGCAGCCAGGATAGCGGGAGAGGCTACGAGCAGTACTTC. This translates into CASSQDSGRGYEQYF.

This clone occurred once. The chain employs TRBV19 and TRBJ1-3; perhaps TRBD1 as D (6 bases). The CDR3 loop spans 17 amino acids. Germline V gives CDR1 LNHDA, CDR2 SQIVND (reference sequence). Trimming took off 10 bases at V and 0 bases at J, with 22 bases between the two ends. CDR3 sequence: CATSLGQGRSSGNTIYF. The CDR3 bases are TGTGCCACCTCACTAGGGCAGGGGCGATCCTCTGGAAACACCATATATTTT.

This clone was observed once. The rearrangement uses TRBV14 and TRBJ1-2; 8 bases align to TRBD1. The germline V gene has CDR1 SGHDN and CDR2 FVKESK. Trimming took 5 bases from V and 11 from J; bases not matched to a gene: 10. This CDR3 is built from 13 residues. CDR3 sequence reads: CASSGTGSRHYTF. CDR3 in DNA: TGTGCCAGCAGCGGGACAGGCAGTAGGCATTACACCTTC. Filled out from reference TRBV14 and TRBJ1-2, the complete variable domain reads EAGVTQFPSHSVIEKGQTVTLRCDPISGHDNLYWYRRVMGKEIKFLLHFVKESKQDESGMPNNRFLAERTGGTYSTLKVQPAELEDSGVYFCASSGTGSRHYTFGSGTRLTVV.

The chain recombines TRBV11-2 with TRBJ1-5; 10 nucleotides agree with TRBD1. Trimming at V came to 4 bases and at J to 2 bases, leaving 2 bases not matched to a gene. Per germline, CDR1 SGHAT and CDR2 FQNNGV. The length of the CDR3 is 15 residues. In nucleotides, the CDR3 is TGTGCCAGCAGCTCCGGACAGGGGGGCAATCAGCCCCAGCATTTT. This gives the protein CASSSGQGGNQPQHF. Supplemented by reference TRBV11-2 and TRBJ1-5, the full variable domain reads EAGVAQSPRYKIIEKRQSVAFWCNPISGHATLYWYQQILGQGPKLLIQFQNNGVVDDSQLPKDRFSAERLKGVDSTLKIQPAKLEDSAVYLCASSSGQGGNQPQHFGDGTRLSIL.

This clone has a handful of counts. The chain combines TRBV6-5 with TRBJ1-2; D not certain. In germline, CDR1 is MNHEY, CDR2 SVGAGI. This CDR3 spans 13 amino acids. Deletions cut 7 bases from V and 3 bases from J, with 12 bases between. The CDR3 here is CASTRRGDYGYTF. The CDR3 nucleotides read TGTGCCAGCACCCGACGGGGAGACTATGGCTACACCTTC.

This clone was seen only once. The chain combines TRBV3-1 (or the pseudogene TRBV3-2) with TRBJ2-7, with 13 positions matching TRBD2. Trimming cost V 0 bases and J 12 bases; bases outside gene matches: 5. The CDR3 has 14 amino acids. Germline loops: CDR1 LGHDT, CDR2 YNNKEL (reference sequence). In DNA, the CDR3 is TGTGCCAGCAGCCAAGATTTGACTAGCGGGAGGAGGTACTTC. This encodes CASSQDLTSGRRYF.

The chain joins TRBV7-3 to TRBJ1-3; 9 bases match TRBD1. Germline CDR1 and CDR2: SGHTA and FQGTGA. Trimming cost V 3 bases and J 2 bases; bases outside gene matches: 5. The CDR3 extends over 16 amino acids. CDR3 amino acids: CASSLSGTGTGNTIYF. The DNA of the CDR3 is TGTGCCAGCAGCTTGTCCGGGACAGGGACTGGAAACACCATATATTTT.

The CDR3 region is CASSRGGSYNSPLHF. As DNA, the CDR3 is TGTGCCAGCAGCCGAGGGGGCTCCTATAATTCACCCCTCCACTTT. This chain uses TRBV3-1 (or the pseudogene TRBV3-2) with TRBJ1-6, with D perhaps matching TRBD1 (6 bases). CDR1 LGHDT and CDR2 YNNKEL come from the germline V gene (reference sequence). This CDR3 region has 15 residues. V dropped 4 bases and J dropped 0 bases, with 7 bases sitting between them.

J is TRBJ1-1 and V is TRBV6-6, with D perhaps matching TRBD1 (5 bases). The CDR3 loop spans 14 amino acids. CDR1 is MNHNY, CDR2 SVGAGI, per germline (reference sequence). The V and J ends lost 2 bases and 4 bases respectively, with 11 bases between them. The CDR3 coding sequence is TGTGCCAGCAGTTACGGCCGGAGGGGCACTGAAGCTTTCTTT. Its protein product is CASSYGRRGTEAFF.

CDR3 sequence: CASSGQVGYEQYF. The CDR3 coding sequence is TGTGCCAGTTCGGGACAGGTAGGATACGAGCAGTACTTC. The chain couples TRBV10-3 to TRBJ2-7; 8 nucleotides match TRBD1. Germline V lookup: CDR1 ENHRY, CDR2 SYGVKD. J was trimmed by 4 bases and V by 10 bases; bases with no gene match: 9. The CDR3 runs 13 residues.